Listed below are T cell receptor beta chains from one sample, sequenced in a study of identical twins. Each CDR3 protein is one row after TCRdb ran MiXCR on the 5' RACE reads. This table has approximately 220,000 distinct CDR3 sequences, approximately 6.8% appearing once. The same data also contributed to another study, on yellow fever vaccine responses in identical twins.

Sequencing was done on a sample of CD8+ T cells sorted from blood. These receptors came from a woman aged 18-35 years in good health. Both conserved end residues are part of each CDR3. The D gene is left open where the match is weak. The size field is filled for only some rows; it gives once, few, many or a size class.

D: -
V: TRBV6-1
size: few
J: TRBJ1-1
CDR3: CASSLGDPEAFF
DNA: TGTGCCAGCAGCTTAGGGGACCCTGAAGCTTTCTTT

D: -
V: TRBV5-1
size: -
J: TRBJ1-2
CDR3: CASSLQGSNYGYTF
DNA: TGCGCCAGCAGCTTACAGGGATCAAACTATGGCTACACCTTC

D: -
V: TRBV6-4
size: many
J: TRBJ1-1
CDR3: CASSARQENTEAFF
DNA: TGTGCCAGCAGTGCCCGGCAGGAAAACACTGAAGCTTTCTTT

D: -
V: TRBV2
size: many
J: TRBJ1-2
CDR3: CASSEITESNYGYTF
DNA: TGTGCCAGCAGTGAAATAACAGAGTCTAACTATGGCTACACCTTC

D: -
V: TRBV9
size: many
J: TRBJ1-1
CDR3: CASSVAGGQGTEAFF
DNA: TGTGCCAGCAGCGTAGCTGGGGGGCAAGGCACTGAAGCTTTCTTT

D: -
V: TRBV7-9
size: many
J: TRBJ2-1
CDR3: CASSLSGGPSYNEQFF
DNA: TGTGCCAGCAGCTTAAGCGGAGGCCCCTCCTACAATGAGCAGTTCTTC

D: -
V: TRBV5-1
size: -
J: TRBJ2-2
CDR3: CASSFRGDSTGELFF
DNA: TGCGCCAGCAGCTTTAGGGGGGACTCGACCGGGGAGCTGTTTTTT

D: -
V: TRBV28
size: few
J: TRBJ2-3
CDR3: CASSSVQIAAPSTDTQYF
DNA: TGTGCCAGCAGTTCGGTCCAGATAGCGGCGCCTAGCACAGATACGCAGTATTTT

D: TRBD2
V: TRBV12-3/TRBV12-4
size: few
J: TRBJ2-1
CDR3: CASSFAGGHYNEQFF
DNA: TGTGCCAGCAGTTTTGCGGGGGGCCACTACAATGAGCAGTTCTTC

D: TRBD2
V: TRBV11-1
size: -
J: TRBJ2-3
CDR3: CASSFPSGVGTDTQYF
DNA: TGTGCCAGCAGCTTTCCTAGCGGGGTAGGCACAGATACGCAGTATTTT

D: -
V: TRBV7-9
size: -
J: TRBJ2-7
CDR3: CATAGSLRDEQYF
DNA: TGTGCCACCGCCGGGAGTTTGAGAGACGAGCAGTACTTC

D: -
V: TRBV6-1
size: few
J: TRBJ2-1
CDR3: CASSEFWGDGNEQFF
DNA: TGTGCCAGCAGTGAATTTTGGGGGGATGGAAATGAGCAGTTCTTC

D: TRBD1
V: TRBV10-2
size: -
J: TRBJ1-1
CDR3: CASLPSGGYTEAFF
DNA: TGCGCCAGTCTTCCTTCAGGGGGCTACACTGAAGCTTTCTTT

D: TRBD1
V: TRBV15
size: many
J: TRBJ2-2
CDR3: CATSSRTGTGELFF
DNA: TGTGCCACCAGCTCCCGGACAGGGACCGGGGAGCTGTTTTTT

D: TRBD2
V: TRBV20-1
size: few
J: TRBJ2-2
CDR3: CSARGSGESGFTGELFF
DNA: TGCAGTGCTAGAGGAAGCGGGGAGTCGGGGTTCACCGGGGAGCTGTTTTTT

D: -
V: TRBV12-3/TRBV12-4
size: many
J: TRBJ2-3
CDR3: CASSLGLASTDTQYF
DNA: TGTGCCAGCAGTTTAGGGCTAGCTAGCACAGATACGCAGTATTTT

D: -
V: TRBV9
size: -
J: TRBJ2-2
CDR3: CASSILEGGELFF
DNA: TGTGCCAGCAGCATCCTAGAAGGAGGGGAGCTGTTTTTT

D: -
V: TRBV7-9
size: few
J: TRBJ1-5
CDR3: CASSFGIGDQPQHF
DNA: TGTGCCAGCAGCTTTGGTATCGGGGATCAGCCCCAGCATTTT

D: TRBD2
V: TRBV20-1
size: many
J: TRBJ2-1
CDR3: CSARPSGSHYNEQFF
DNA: TGCAGTGCTAGACCTAGCGGGAGCCACTACAATGAGCAGTTCTTC

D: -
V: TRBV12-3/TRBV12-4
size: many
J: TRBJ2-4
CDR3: CATRMGNIQYF
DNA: TGTGCCACCAGAATGGGAAACATTCAGTACTTC

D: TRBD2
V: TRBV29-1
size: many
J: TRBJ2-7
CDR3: CSVETSGRLEQYF
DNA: TGCAGCGTTGAGACTAGCGGGAGATTGGAGCAGTACTTC

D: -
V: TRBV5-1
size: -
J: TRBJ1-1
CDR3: CASSYGHSEAFF
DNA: TGCGCCAGCTCCTACGGCCACAGTGAAGCTTTCTTT

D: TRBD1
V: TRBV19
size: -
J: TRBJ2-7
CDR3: CASRIRDSESYEQYF
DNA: TGTGCCAGTAGGATCCGGGACAGTGAATCCTACGAGCAGTACTTC

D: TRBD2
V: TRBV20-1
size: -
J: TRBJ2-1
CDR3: CCARDLMTSGRAAGSYNEQFF
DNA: TGCTGTGCTAGAGATTTAATGACTAGCGGGAGGGCCGCAGGCTCCTACAATGAGCAGTTCTTC

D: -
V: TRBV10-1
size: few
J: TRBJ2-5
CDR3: CASSESPSGAQYF
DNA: TGCGCCAGCAGTGAGTCCCCATCGGGCGCCCAGTACTTC

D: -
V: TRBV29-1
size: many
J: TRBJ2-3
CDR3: CSVEGGAGHTIRADTQYF
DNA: TGCAGCGTTGAAGGAGGGGCGGGACACACTATTCGCGCAGATACGCAGTATTTT

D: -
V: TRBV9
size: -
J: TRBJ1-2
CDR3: CASSGGRVGGYTF
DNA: TGTGCCAGCAGCGGAGGGAGGGTTGGTGGCTACACCTTC

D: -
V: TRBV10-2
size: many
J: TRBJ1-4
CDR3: CASSLGRTNEKLFF
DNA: TGCGCCAGCAGCCTGGGACGGACGAATGAAAAACTGTTTTTT

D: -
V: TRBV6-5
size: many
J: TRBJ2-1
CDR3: CASSYSLAPSGEQFF
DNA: TGTGCCAGCAGTTACTCTCTAGCCCCGAGTGGGGAGCAGTTCTTC

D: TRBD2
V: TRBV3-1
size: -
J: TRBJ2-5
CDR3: CASSQARTSGYQETQYF
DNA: TGTGCCAGCAGCCAAGCTAGGACTAGCGGGTACCAAGAGACCCAGTACTTC

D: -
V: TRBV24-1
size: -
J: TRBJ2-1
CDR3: CATSLTPRVDEQFF
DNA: TGTGCCACCAGCCTCACACCTCGGGTCGATGAGCAGTTCTTC

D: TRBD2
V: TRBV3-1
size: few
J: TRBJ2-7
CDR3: CASSPGEGRSYEQYF
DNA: TGTGCCAGCAGCCCCGGGGAGGGGCGCTCCTACGAGCAGTACTTC

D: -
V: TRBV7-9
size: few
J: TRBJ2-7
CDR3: CASSTSWGVDSYEQYF
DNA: TGTGCCAGCAGCACCTCTTGGGGGGTGGACTCCTACGAGCAGTACTTC

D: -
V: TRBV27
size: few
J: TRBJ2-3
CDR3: CASSLAHLDTQYF
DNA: TGTGCCAGCAGTTTGGCCCACTTAGATACGCAGTATTTT

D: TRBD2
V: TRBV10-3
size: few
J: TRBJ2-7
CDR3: CAISGETSGSHEQYF
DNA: TGTGCCATCAGTGGGGAGACTAGCGGGAGCCACGAGCAGTACTTC

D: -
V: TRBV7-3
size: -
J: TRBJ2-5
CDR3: CASSPLGGGRETQYF
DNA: TGTGCCAGCAGCCCCCTGGGGGGAGGTCGAGAGACCCAGTACTTC

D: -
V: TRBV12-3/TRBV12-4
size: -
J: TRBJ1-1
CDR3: CASSWGRRASEAFF
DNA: TGTGCCAGCAGTTGGGGACGCCGGGCCTCTGAAGCTTTCTTT

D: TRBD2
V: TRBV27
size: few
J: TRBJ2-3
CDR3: CASRGSGRAFFDTQYF
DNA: TGTGCCAGCAGGGGTAGCGGGAGGGCCTTTTTTGATACGCAGTATTTT